These 30 T cell receptor beta chains originate from one sample sequenced in a study of shared clonotypes between healthy human individuals. Some clones are missing from TCRdb's copy, which holds only in-frame ones; the method was immunoSEQ multiplex PCR. The sample yields approximately 2.5 million clones, 80% to 95% seen once. The specimen sequenced was naive CD4+ T cells from PBMCs. Indicated subset: CD45RA+ positively selected. The receptors derive from a man between 18 and 35 years old in good health. Some clones in this sample may be carry-over from other donors' samples.

V usage is TRBV16 and J usage is TRBJ2-5, with TRBD2 as a possible D gene (5 bases). Germline V lookup: CDR1 KGHSY, CDR2 FQNENV. V was pared by 7 bases and J by 5 bases, with 17 bases between. The CDR3 is made up of 14 amino acids. The CDR3 coding sequence is TGTGCCAGCACTGTAGCTCACCCGGGGGAGACCCAGTACTTC. Amino acid sequence: CASTVAHPGETQYF.

This rearrangement joins TRBV19 to TRBJ1-5, with D perhaps TRBD1 (6 bases). Germline V CDR1 and CDR2: LNHDA, SQIVND (reference sequence). Between the trimmed V and J ends, which lost 4 bases and 3 bases, there was a span of 19 bases. CDR3 size: 17 residues. Here the CDR3 reads CASSSVLGGPDNQPQHF. CDR3 coding DNA: TGTGCCAGTAGTAGTGTCCTAGGGGGTCCTGACAATCAGCCCCAGCATTTT.

This chain joins TRBV9 and TRBJ1-5; no clear D gene. This CDR3 has 14 amino acids. Germline CDR1 reads SGDLS; CDR2 reads YYNGEE. V was shortened by 4 bases and J by 0 bases, with 8 bases between the two germline ends. The DNA of the CDR3 is TGTGCCAGCAGCTTCGATGATAGCAATCAGCCCCAGCATTTT. Translation: CASSFDDSNQPQHF.

V is TRBV30 and J is TRBJ2-5; TRBD1 aligns across 10 bases. The V and J ends lost 0 bases and 5 bases, in that order; junction bases with no gene match: 9. CDR3 length: 16 residues. Germline CDR1 and CDR2: GTSNPN and SVGIG (reference sequence). This CDR3 is CAWSVMGQGRAETQYF. CDR3 sequence (DNA): TGTGCCTGGAGTGTTATGGGACAGGGGAGGGCGGAGACCCAGTACTTC.

The chain is built from TRBV5-8 and TRBJ1-2, with 9 bases identical to TRBD1. CDR3 size: 17 residues. Germline CDR1 and CDR2: SGHTS and YDEGEE. The V and J ends lost 1 base and 6 bases, in that order; junction bases with no gene match: 13. CDR3 amino acids: CASSLSMWAGQGNGYTF. The CDR3 region has the DNA TGTGCCAGCAGCTTGTCTATGTGGGCCGGACAGGGGAATGGCTACACCTTC.

This chain joins TRBV11-2 and TRBJ2-5; D not certain. With 5 bases removed from V and 13 bases from J, the gap between germline ends came to 20 bases. Germline CDR1 SGHAT, CDR2 FQNNGV. This CDR3 has 13 residues. The CDR3 spells CASSQVLSFRRYF. The CDR3 DNA reads TGTGCCAGCAGCCAGGTTTTGTCCTTTCGGCGGTACTTC.

This clone was detected only once. The V call is TRBV4-3, the J call TRBJ1-2, with 7 positions matching TRBD1. After removal of 0 bases from V and 7 bases from J, the junction contained 11 bases not matched to a gene. Germline assignment: CDR1 LGHNA and CDR2 YSLEER. CDR3 length: 16 residues. CDR3 sequence reads: CASSQEPPQGGGGYTF. CDR3 sequence (DNA): TGCGCCAGCAGCCAAGAACCACCTCAGGGGGGAGGTGGCTACACCTTC.

Only a few counts were recorded for this clone. The chain links TRBV28 to TRBJ1-2; TRBD1 might be the D (6 bases). V was pared by 7 bases and J by 8 bases, with 20 bases between. CDR1 and CDR2 (germline): MDHEN, SYDVKM. There are 14 residues in the CDR3. The chain's CDR3 is CASNYRAGWKGYTF. The CDR3 nucleotides are TGTGCCAGCAACTACAGGGCCGGATGGAAAGGCTACACCTTC.

V and J are TRBV2 and TRBJ2-3; TRBD2 matches 9 bases. Germline V gene sequence: CDR1 SNHLY, CDR2 FYNNEI. The CDR3 spans 14 residues. The junction had 3 bases not matched to a gene; V was cut back by 6 bases and J by 2 bases. The CDR3 DNA sequence: TGTGCCAGCAGGACTAGCGGAACCACAGATACGCAGTATTTT. Encoded protein: CASRTSGTTDTQYF.

This clone was counted a single time. The chain has TRBV5-6 and TRBJ2-6; D possibly matches TRBD1 or TRBD2 (5 bases each). The V gene lost 4 bases and the J gene lost 0 bases, with 14 bases spanning the gap. Germline CDR1 SGHDT, CDR2 YYEEEE. The CDR3 covers 17 residues. CDR3 sequence (DNA): TGTGCCAGCAGCCGGGGACGGGGAAGCTCTGGGGCCAACGTCCTGACTTTC. Its translation is CASSRGRGSSGANVLTF.

The V and J genes are TRBV19 and TRBJ2-3, with a possible D match to TRBD2 (5 bases). This CDR3 region has 13 residues. V lost 3 bases and J 5 bases, leaving 9 bases between the germline ends. Germline-derived CDR1 and CDR2 are LNHDA and SQIVND (reference sequence). DNA for the CDR3: TGTGCCAGTAGTATGCGGGTCGAAGATACGCAGTATTTT. It specifies CASSMRVEDTQYF. The complete variable domain, with remaining parts taken from reference TRBV19 and TRBJ2-3, reads DGGITQSPKYLFRKEGQNVTLSCEQNLNHDAMYWYRQDPGQGLRLIYYSQIVNDFQKGDIAEGYSVSREKKESFPLTVTSAQKNPTAFYLCASSMRVEDTQYFGPGTRLTVL.

The CDR3 protein is CASSPRQGIAKNIQYF. The CDR3 DNA reads as TGTGCCAGCAGCCCACGACAGGGGATAGCCAAAAACATTCAGTACTTC. The chain joins TRBV28 to TRBJ2-4, with 8 bases identical to TRBD1. The J segment lost 0 bases and the V segment lost 6 bases, leaving 7 bases of the junction unmatched. Germline loops: CDR1 MDHEN, CDR2 SYDVKM. This CDR3 has 16 amino acids. Full variable domain (outside the CDR3, taken from reference TRBV28 and TRBJ2-4): DVKVTQSSRYLVKRTGEKVFLECVQDMDHENMFWYRQDPGLGLRLIYFSYDVKMKEKGDIPEGYSVSREKKERFSLILESASTNQTSMYLCASSPRQGIAKNIQYFGAGTRLSVL.

Concerning this clone itself: Different DNA sequences within this sample yield the same CDR3. The chain uses TRBV18 and TRBJ1-3; no clear D gene. Germline V gives CDR1 KGHSH, CDR2 LQKENI. The germline V and J ends were trimmed by 2 bases and 2 bases, with 7 bases remaining between them. The CDR3 consists of 14 residues. Written as DNA, the CDR3 is TGTGCCAGCTCACCAGGCGGCGCTGGAAACACCATATATTTT. Translated, it gives CASSPGGAGNTIYF.

This chain connects TRBV11-1 to TRBJ2-7; D is unclear. Germline-derived CDR1 and CDR2 are SGHAT and FQDESV (reference sequence). CDR3 length equals 13 residues. The V end lost 0 bases, the J end lost 2 bases, and 5 bases lay between the germline ends. The CDR3 DNA is TGTGCCAGCAGCTTAGCCACCCCCTACGAGCAGTACTTC. Its protein is CASSLATPYEQYF.

The rearrangement uses TRBV2 and TRBJ1-2; 12 nucleotides agree with TRBD1. J gave up 6 bases and V 10 bases, and 9 bases lay outside the gene matches. Germline V gene data show CDR1 as SNHLY and CDR2 as FYNNEI. The length of the CDR3 is 14 residues. The CDR3 region is CATNRGQGAHGYTF. DNA for the CDR3: TGTGCCACTAACCGGGGACAGGGGGCACATGGCTACACCTTC.

The V gene is TRBV7-8, the J gene TRBJ1-5; D is unclear. The germline gives CDR1 SGHVS, CDR2 FQNEAQ. The V end lost 4 bases, the J end lost 7 bases, and 11 bases lay between the germline ends. This CDR3 region has 13 residues. In nucleotides, the CDR3 is TGTGCCAGCAGCTCAGGTCGGAGGCAGCCCCAGCATTTT. Encoded protein: CASSSGRRQPQHF.

The J gene is TRBJ2-1, the V gene TRBV6-5; D gene uncertain. Trimming removed 2 bases at V and 1 base at J, with 12 bases between. Looked up from germline, CDR1 is MNHEY and CDR2 is SVGAGI. This CDR3 contains 16 residues. This CDR3 is CASSYSQWGSYNEQFF. Written as DNA, the CDR3 is TGTGCCAGCAGTTACAGTCAATGGGGATCCTACAATGAGCAGTTCTTC.

Concerning this clone itself: Other DNA sequences of this sample code for an identical CDR3. J is TRBJ2-7 and V is TRBV5-4; D is uncertain. V was pared by 0 bases and J by 4 bases, with 5 bases between. Germline V gene lookup returns CDR1 SGHNT and CDR2 YYREEE (reference sequence). This CDR3 spans 12 amino acids. The CDR3 loop is CASSLGAYEQYF. CDR3 DNA sequence: TGTGCCAGCAGCTTGGGGGCGTACGAGCAGTACTTC.

Regarding this clone: Different DNA sequences within this sample yield the same CDR3. This chain joins TRBV11-3 and TRBJ1-2; D gene ambiguous. In germline, CDR1 is SGHNT, CDR2 YENEEA. CDR3 length: 12 residues. Trimming removed 3 bases from V and 7 bases from J, with 9 bases in between. The DNA of the CDR3 is TGTGCCAGCAGCTTCCCTGACGGTGGCTACACCTTC. Amino acid sequence: CASSFPDGGYTF.

V gene TRBV9 combines with J gene TRBJ2-3, with 8 nucleotides matching TRBD2. This CDR3 has 14 amino acids. J was trimmed by 2 bases and V by 5 bases; bases with no gene match: 4. Germline CDR1 reads SGDLS; CDR2 reads YYNGEE. The DNA for the CDR3 is TGTGCCAGCAGTGTGCGGGAGGTCACAGATACGCAGTATTTT. Translating gives CASSVREVTDTQYF. Based on the CDR3 plus reference TRBV9 and TRBJ2-3, the full variable domain is DSGVTQTPKHLITATGQRVTLRCSPRSGDLSVYWYQQSLDQGLQFLIQYYNGEERAKGNILERFSAQQFPDLHSELNLSSLELGDSALYFCASSVREVTDTQYFGPGTRLTVL.

The chain links TRBV5-6 to TRBJ2-5, with D possibly TRBD2 on 6 matching bases. The CDR3 is 13 residues long. Trimming cost V 0 bases and J 11 bases, with 14 bases left between them. Germline V CDR1 and CDR2: SGHDT, YYEEEE. As DNA, the CDR3 is TGTGCCAGCAGCTTGGCGACTAGAACCAAGCAGTACTTC. Translation: CASSLATRTKQYF.

The chain employs TRBV28 and TRBJ2-3, with D possibly called TRBD1 or TRBD2 (7 bases each). Trimming cost V 5 bases and J 3 bases, with 18 bases left between them. The CDR3 contains 16 residues. Germline assignment: CDR1 MDHEN and CDR2 SYDVKM. CDR3 protein: CASSLLQGRGTDTQYF. CDR3 nucleotides: TGTGCCAGCAGTCTGTTACAGGGGAGGGGGACAGATACGCAGTATTTT.

The rearrangement links TRBV6-1 to TRBJ1-2, with D perhaps matching TRBD1 (6 bases). Germline-derived CDR1 and CDR2 are MNHNS and SASEGT. V was pared by 4 bases and J by 4 bases, with 10 bases between. The CDR3 loop spans 13 amino acids. DNA of the CDR3: TGTGCCAGCAGTGGGGGGGCGATCTATGGCTACACCTTC. It codes for CASSGGAIYGYTF.

The rearrangement uses TRBV19 and TRBJ1-3; D possibly corresponds to TRBD1 (6 bases). CDR3 length: 13 residues. CDR1 and CDR2 (germline): LNHDA, SQIVND (reference sequence). CDR3 in DNA: TGTGCATCGGGGGCGAATACTGGAAACACCATATATTTT. It specifies CASGANTGNTIYF.

V gene TRBV7-8 combines with J gene TRBJ1-1; D is unclear. This CDR3 is 14 amino acids long. Looked up from germline, CDR1 is SGHVS and CDR2 is FQNEAQ. V was clipped by 4 bases and J by 1 base, with 10 bases between them. CDR3 nucleotide sequence: TGTGCCAGCAGCTCGGACGAGAAGAACACTGAAGCTTTCTTT. Amino acid sequence: CASSSDEKNTEAFF. Filled out from reference TRBV7-8 and TRBJ1-1, the complete variable domain reads GAGVSQSPRYKVAKRGQDVALRCDPISGHVSLFWYQQALGQGPEFLTYFQNEAQLDKSGLPSDRFFAERPEGSVSTLKIQRTQQEDSAVYLCASSSDEKNTEAFFGQGTRLTVV.

The rearrangement uses TRBV5-1 and TRBJ1-2, with D possibly TRBD1 on 5 matching bases. V was trimmed by 0 bases and J by 5 bases, leaving 14 bases between them. The germline gives CDR1 SGHRS, CDR2 YFSETQ. The CDR3 totals 15 residues. The CDR3 region is CASSLGDGHVYGYTF. The CDR3, as DNA: TGCGCCAGCAGCTTGGGGGACGGCCACGTTTATGGCTACACCTTC.

The V gene is TRBV7-2, the J gene TRBJ2-2, with D possibly TRBD2 on 6 matching bases. The V and J ends lost 5 bases and 5 bases respectively, with 15 bases between them. The CDR3 extends over 15 amino acids. Germline-derived CDR1 and CDR2 are SGHTA and FQGNSA. The chain's CDR3 is CASSPRRGPTGELFF. DNA of the CDR3: TGTGCCAGCAGCCCCCGGAGGGGACCGACCGGGGAGCTGTTTTTT.

This clone was counted once. The genes are TRBV29-1 and TRBJ1-2; perhaps TRBD1 as D (6 bases). V was pared by 2 bases and J by 4 bases, with 8 bases between. The CDR3 is 12 amino acids. The germline V gene has CDR1 SQVTM and CDR2 ANQGSEA. CDR3 coding DNA: TGCAGCGTTGAATTACAGGGCTATGGCTACACCTTC. Protein sequence: CSVELQGYGYTF.

On this clone itself: This sample also contains other DNA sequences that code for the same CDR3. The chain recombines TRBV5-1 with TRBJ2-1; TRBD2 agrees at 8 bases. CDR3 length equals 16 residues. The trim removed 0 bases at V and 0 bases at J, leaving 2 bases unmatched. Germline assignment: CDR1 SGHRS and CDR2 YFSETQ. The CDR3 nucleotides are TGCGCCAGCAGCTTGGTAGCGGGGCTCTCCTACAATGAGCAGTTCTTC. Its translation is CASSLVAGLSYNEQFF.

The chain uses TRBV7-9 and TRBJ1-2; D remains unclear. The CDR3 consists of 14 residues. V was trimmed by 1 base and J by 4 bases, leaving 10 bases between them. CDR1 and CDR2 (germline): SEHNR, FQNEAQ (reference sequence). In DNA, the CDR3 is TGTGCCAGCAGCTTAGGTGACGGCTCCTATGGCTACACCTTC. Protein product: CASSLGDGSYGYTF. The variable domain in full, completed from reference TRBV7-9 and TRBJ1-2, reads DTGVSQNPRHKITKRGQNVTFRCDPISEHNRLYWYRQTLGQGPEFLTYFQNEAQLEKSRLLSDRFSAERPKGSFSTLEIQRTEQGDSAMYLCASSLGDGSYGYTFGSGTRLTVV.